This T cell receptor beta chain was recovered during a study of blood T cell repertoires in COVID-19 (dated by TCRdb to about 2020). In terms of the full investigation: Samples covering the acute and convalescent phases of COVID-19 were provided by collaborators in the United States, Italy and Spain. Where available, HLA class I and class II types were obtained from metadata supplied by the sample provider rather than from assay-based typing. Deeply sampled blood TCRbeta repertoires from subjects exposed to, actively infected with, or recovered from COVID-19 were included in the dataset. The prospective study material was composed of cDNA or gDNA derived from T cells, B-cell-depleted T cells, or PBMCs. A de-identified subject ID, COVID-19 status, age in years and sex were almost always included in the sample metadata. The repertoires were released in a freely available public database meant as a resource for research on the immune response to SARS-CoV-2. The samples were drawn from two sources: the first 160 participants of the ongoing ImmuneRACE study, and 950 to 1,500 subjects contributed by 6 global collaborators. Study-wide conclusions, independent of this receptor: The quantity of clinical and demographic metadata differed by source and by participant and was supplied without curation.

Turning to this clone: What this receptor recognizes is not known. Within one base of it there is no much larger clone, and no base qualities were kept.

The immunoSEQ Assay, a bias-controlled multiplex PCR, was used to amplify TCRbeta CDR3 regions from genomic DNA. The authors processed their data as follows. The number of nucleated cells in each sample was estimated by amplification of reference gene primers within the assay. To quantify the absolute abundance of each unique TCRbeta CDR3 rearrangement, sequence reads were collapsed and filtered. For each sample, productive Simpson clonality was calculated by taking the square root of Simpson's diversity index across productive rearrangements. TCRdb stores this immuneACCESS table with in-frame sequences only. Part of the clones is absent; in the studies checked, under half of the shortfall reflects unresolved V genes, and no reason is known for the rest. For V, J and clone size, that table is used; D and trimming come from the DNA. A total of 100,000 to 130,000 clones appear in this sample, under 95% of them only once. The ten most abundant clones make up over 1% of the sample.

Here V drops 4 bases and J drops 5 bases, and the junction holds 5 bases not matched to any gene. The germline V gene (reference sequence) provides CDR1 LNHDA and CDR2 SQIVND. Counted from cysteine to phenylalanine, this CDR3 has 14 amino acids. Just the 42-base CDR3 DNA is kept, in frame starting at base 1. Collaborating institutions collected whole blood in K2EDTA tubes following their own protocols. For TCRbeta analysis, collaborators shipped samples as frozen whole blood, isolated PBMCs, or DNA extracted from either of those sample types. The receptor chain draws on TRBV19 and TRBJ2-5; a stretch of 9 junction bases matches TRBD1. The material sequenced was peripheral blood. This clonotype was sampled from a woman in her twenties or thirties with acute or convalescent COVID-19. The CDR3 has the sequence CASSRGQGIETQYF. The nucleotide sequence is TGTGCCAGTAGTAGGGGACAGGGCATTGAGACCCAGTACTTC.